Each of the 19 T cell receptor beta chains below was sequenced from the same sample in a study of spatial heterogeneity in lung cancer (dated by TCRdb to about 2019). The sample's time point label, in plain terms: blood at routine non-recurrence follow-up after resection. Library construction relied on 5' RACE. The instrument was a NextSeq 500. Through fastp at Q25 and MiXCR, TCRdb rebuilt clones from the public reads, retaining in-frame beta chains. Every entry covers one CDR3 protein and lists the most common genes and DNA from its rows. The sample table records approximately 93,000 distinct CDR3 sequences; 19% of these occur just once. The top ten clones comprise just over 20% of the sample. The material was PBMCs, obtained at follow-up. The receptor set was obtained from a male donor with early-stage non-small cell lung cancer.

The chain is built from TRBV5-6 and TRBJ1-2, with a possible D match to TRBD1 (5 bases). This CDR3 spans 16 amino acids. Germline lookup yields CDR1 SGHDT and CDR2 YYEEEE. The V and J ends lost 4 bases and 2 bases respectively, with 18 bases between them. As DNA, the CDR3 is TGTGCCAGCAGCCTATCAACCCGACAGTTCAACTATGGCTACACCTTC. Encoded protein: CASSLSTRQFNYGYTF.

This clonotype turned up a few times. The chain is built from TRBV6-6 and TRBJ2-7; tentatively, D is TRBD1 (6 bases). V was pared by 0 bases and J by 3 bases, with 21 bases between. CDR3 length: 18 amino acids. CDR1 is MNHNY, CDR2 SVGAGI, per germline (reference sequence). The CDR3 DNA follows: TGTGCCAGCAGTTACTCGAAATCGGCAGGGGACCCCTTCTACGAGCAGTACTTC. This encodes CASSYSKSAGDPFYEQYF.

This clonotype occurred a few times. The chain's CDR3 is CSAGTPGMGYGYTF. DNA of the CDR3: TGCAGCGCCGGGACACCGGGGATGGGCTATGGCTACACCTTC. The V call is TRBV29-1, the J call TRBJ1-2; TRBD1 is a possible D gene (6 bases). The CDR3 runs 14 residues. Germline assignment: CDR1 SQVTM and CDR2 ANQGSEA. The V gene lost 7 bases and the J gene lost 4 bases, with 19 bases spanning the gap.

The chain has TRBV4-1 and TRBJ2-5; TRBD1 matches 10 bases. The CDR3 loop spans 16 amino acids. Trimming cost V 4 bases and J 5 bases; bases outside gene matches: 10. Per the germline V gene, CDR1 is MGHRA and CDR2 is YSYEKL. The chain's CDR3 is CASSPRQGALIETQYF. CDR3 sequence (DNA): TGCGCCAGCAGCCCACGACAGGGGGCGCTGATTGAGACCCAGTACTTC.

This chain connects TRBV20-1 to TRBJ2-5; D gene unclear. The CDR3 contains 13 residues. Germline V gene lookup returns CDR1 DFQATT and CDR2 SNEGSKA (reference sequence). Trimming removed 2 bases from V and 5 bases from J, with 12 bases in between. CDR3 sequence reads: CSARTLVGETQYF. The CDR3 nucleotides are TGCAGTGCTAGAACCTTGGTCGGGGAGACCCAGTACTTC.

This clonotype was observed a few times. The CDR3 loop is CASSLAGTSGVTDTQYF. CDR3 coding DNA: TGTGCCAGCAGCTTAGCGGGGACTAGCGGGGTCACAGATACGCAGTATTTT. The V call is TRBV7-9, the J call TRBJ2-3; 13 bases are shared with TRBD2. Germline V gene lookup returns CDR1 SEHNR and CDR2 FQNEAQ (reference sequence). V trimming: 0 bases; J trimming: 2 bases; junction bases outside the gene matches: 2. CDR3 length: 17 residues. Combining the CDR3 with reference TRBV7-9 and TRBJ2-3 gives the whole variable domain DTGVSQNPRHKITKRGQNVTFRCDPISEHNRLYWYRQTLGQGPEFLTYFQNEAQLEKSRLLSDRFSAERPKGSFSTLEIQRTEQGDSAMYLCASSLAGTSGVTDTQYFGPGTRLTVL.

This clonotype appeared many times. V is TRBV11-2 and J is TRBJ2-2; 10 nucleotides line up with TRBD2. The CDR3 totals 19 residues. V was clipped by 5 bases and J by 7 bases; unmatched bases: 19. CDR1 is SGHAT and CDR2 is FQNNGV in the germline V gene. CDR3: CASSPTPPLAGVHSGELFF. CDR3 nucleotide sequence: TGTGCCAGCAGCCCCACACCCCCGCTAGCGGGGGTTCACAGCGGGGAGCTGTTTTTT.

The chain has TRBV7-2 and TRBJ2-1; 11 positions agree with TRBD2. The CDR3 totals 17 residues. The germline V gene has CDR1 SGHTA and CDR2 FQGNSA. J was trimmed by 9 bases and V by 5 bases; bases with no gene match: 15. Here the CDR3 DNA reads TGTGCCAGCAGCGCCCTCCGACTAGCGGGGATCCGGGGTGAGCAGTTCTTC. Residues: CASSALRLAGIRGEQFF.

J is TRBJ2-5 and V is TRBV27, with 7 positions matching TRBD1. With V trimmed by 0 bases and J by 5 bases, 3 bases remained unmatched. The germline gives CDR1 MNHEY, CDR2 SMNVEV (reference sequence). The CDR3 length is 14 residues. CDR3 sequence: CASSLSDRRETQYF. The DNA of the CDR3 is TGTGCCAGCAGTTTATCGGACAGGAGGGAGACCCAGTACTTC.

This CDR3 is CASSTGTGATNEKLFF. In DNA, the CDR3 is TGCGCCAGCAGCACCGGGACAGGGGCAACTAATGAAAAACTGTTTTTT. This chain uses TRBV5-1 with TRBJ1-4; the match to TRBD1 covers 10 bases. Unmatched junction bases numbered 3, after V lost 4 bases and J lost 0 bases. Germline-derived CDR1 and CDR2 are SGHRS and YFSETQ. The CDR3 is 16 amino acids.

This chain joins TRBV9 and TRBJ1-2; D might be TRBD1 (5 bases). The CDR3 runs to 16 residues. V lost 0 bases and J 7 bases, leaving 19 bases between the germline ends. The germline gives CDR1 SGDLS, CDR2 YYNGEE. The CDR3 bases are TGTGCCAGCAGCGTAGAGGGGTCGGGTTCCAAGGCTGGCTACACCTTC. Amino acid sequence: CASSVEGSGSKAGYTF.

This clonotype was counted many times. J is TRBJ2-3 and V is TRBV11-2, with TRBD2 identical over 12 bases. The CDR3 is made up of 13 amino acids. Germline V gene lookup returns CDR1 SGHAT and CDR2 FQNNGV. J gave up 13 bases and V 5 bases, and 7 bases lay outside the gene matches. The CDR3 here is CASSQTSGSVEYF. CDR3 sequence (DNA): TGTGCCAGCAGCCAGACTAGCGGGAGCGTGGAGTATTTT.

The chain joins TRBV20-1 to TRBJ2-5; D might be TRBD2 (6 bases). Per the germline V gene, CDR1 is DFQATT and CDR2 is SNEGSKA (reference sequence). CDR3 length equals 15 residues. Trimming cost V 7 bases and J 5 bases, with 23 bases left between them. CDR3 coding DNA: TGCAGTGTTCCGTTGGAGGGCGGGGCCGGGGAGACCCAGTACTTC. It translates to CSVPLEGGAGETQYF.

The chain couples TRBV11-2 to TRBJ2-3; D is possibly TRBD1 or TRBD2 (6 bases each). There are 16 residues in the CDR3. V lost 5 bases to trimming and J lost 7 bases, with 22 bases between them. Germline CDR1 SGHAT, CDR2 FQNNGV. The CDR3 is CASSPPSRGLANTQYF. The CDR3 region has the DNA TGTGCCAGCAGCCCCCCCAGCAGGGGACTCGCCAATACGCAGTATTTT.

This clonotype came up many times. The V gene is TRBV4-1, the J gene TRBJ2-3, with D unclear. This CDR3 contains 14 residues. The V gene lost 0 bases and the J gene lost 3 bases, with 7 bases spanning the gap. CDR1 is MGHRA, CDR2 YSYEKL, per germline. The CDR3 DNA follows: TGCGCCAGCAGCCAAGATTTTGGGACAGATACGCAGTATTTT. It specifies CASSQDFGTDTQYF.

This sequence joins TRBV7-7 and TRBJ1-1; D not resolved. Germline CDR1 SSHAT, CDR2 FNYEAQ (reference sequence). The CDR3 is made up of 12 amino acids. V was pared by 8 bases and J by 8 bases, with 15 bases between. In DNA, the CDR3 is TGTGCCAGCTCACCCCTCTTAGTGGAAGCTTTCTTT. Amino acids: CASSPLLVEAFF.

The V and J genes are TRBV6-1 and TRBJ2-2; D may match TRBD1 or TRBD2 (6 bases each). This CDR3 spans 14 amino acids. Germline CDR1 reads MNHNS; CDR2 reads SASEGT. The V end lost 5 bases, the J end lost 4 bases, and 11 bases lay between the germline ends. The CDR3 sequence: CASSSGATTGELFF. CDR3 nucleotide sequence: TGTGCCAGCAGTTCGGGGGCGACCACCGGGGAGCTGTTTTTT.

The chain recombines TRBV3-1 with TRBJ2-3, with TRBD2 matching over 9 bases. This CDR3 is built from 16 residues. In germline, CDR1 is LGHDT, CDR2 YNNKEL (reference sequence). V lost 4 bases, J lost 4 bases, and 9 bases stayed unmatched. CDR3 sequence: CASSRGPSGVADTQYF. CDR3 sequence (DNA): TGTGCCAGCAGCCGCGGACCTAGCGGGGTGGCAGATACGCAGTATTTT.

This chain joins TRBV6-2 or TRBV6-3 and TRBJ2-1; 7 bases fit TRBD2. The V and J ends lost 6 bases and 3 bases, in that order; junction bases with no gene match: 11. Germline V gene sequence: CDR1 MNHEY, CDR2 SVGEGT. The CDR3 runs to 16 residues. The CDR3 reads CASRALATDIYNEQFF. CDR3 coding DNA: TGTGCCAGCAGAGCACTAGCGACGGATATCTACAATGAGCAGTTCTTC.